Below are 9 T cell receptor beta chains sequenced from a single sample in a study of T-cell reconstitution after alpha-beta-depleted transplantation in children. The TCRbeta library was prepared with unique molecular identifiers. TCRdb recomputed calls from the PCR reads with MiXCR, one row per CDR3 protein. The sample shows around 70,000 distinct CDR3 sequences, about a tenth of them seen only once. The starting material was PBMCs, obtained before TCRalphabeta/CD19-depleted stem cell transplant. These TCRs come from a boy under 18 with acute myeloid leukemia, due to receive a stem cell transplant.

The table lists this clonotype with many counts. The chain links TRBV11-2 to TRBJ2-1; 8 nucleotides align to TRBD1. With V trimmed by 2 bases and J by 6 bases, 9 bases remained unmatched. The CDR3 length is 16 residues. CDR1 and CDR2 from the germline V gene are SGHAT and FQNNGV. This CDR3 reads CASSLREIQGVNEQFF. CDR3 nucleotides: TGTGCCAGCAGCTTACGGGAAATACAGGGGGTCAATGAGCAGTTCTTC.

This clonotype was counted ten times or more. The gene calls are TRBV4-1 and TRBJ1-5; 8 positions match TRBD1. This CDR3 spans 17 amino acids. Unmatched junction bases numbered 7, after V lost 1 base and J lost 2 bases. Germline CDR1 is MGHRA and CDR2 is YSYEKL. CDR3 coding DNA: TGCGCCAGCAGCCAAGTCAGGGGGCGCGAGGGCAATCAGCCCCAGCATTTT. This gives the protein CASSQVRGREGNQPQHF.

This clonotype was picked up many times. DNA for the CDR3: TGCAGTTCGGCGGGCCCCGGGCAGTGGAATCAGCCCCAGCATTTT. Encoded protein: CSSAGPGQWNQPQHF. The chain uses TRBV20-1 and TRBJ1-5; the D is unclear. Trimming pared 8 bases from V and 4 bases from J, leaving 21 bases between. Germline lookup yields CDR1 DFQATT and CDR2 SNEGSKA (reference sequence). The CDR3 spans 15 residues.

At least ten counts were recorded for this clonotype. This chain uses TRBV11-2 with TRBJ1-3; D remains unclear. Germline values: CDR1 SGHAT, CDR2 FQNNGV. V dropped 4 bases and J dropped 0 bases, with 13 bases sitting between them. This CDR3 contains 16 residues. The CDR3 DNA sequence: TGTGCCAGCAGCTCCCTAGACCTTATCTCTGGAAACACCATATATTTT. As protein: CASSSLDLISGNTIYF.

The rearrangement links TRBV29-1 to TRBJ2-1; no clear D gene. The length of the CDR3 is 12 residues. Between the trimmed V and J ends, which lost 8 bases and 8 bases, there was a span of 16 bases. Per the germline V gene, CDR1 is SQVTM and CDR2 is ANQGSEA. CDR3 bases: TGCAGCCCTCTCCTCCACGGCCATGAGCAGTTCTTC. This encodes CSPLLHGHEQFF.

This clonotype has only a few counts. DNA for the CDR3: TGTGCCAGCAGTTTAACGACAGGGGCGGGGTCCTACAATGAGCAGTTCTTC. Amino acid sequence: CASSLTTGAGSYNEQFF. The chain carries TRBV27 and TRBJ2-1; 8 bases align to TRBD1. CDR1 MNHEY and CDR2 SMNVEV come from the germline V gene (reference sequence). CDR3 length equals 17 residues. With 2 bases clipped from V and 1 base from J, the junction kept 7 bases outside the gene matches.

This clonotype occurred many times. This chain connects TRBV7-6 to TRBJ2-7; D not resolved. The CDR3 sequence is 13 residues long. Looked up from germline, CDR1 is SGHVS and CDR2 is FNYEAQ. Trimming cost V 3 bases and J 2 bases, with 8 bases left between them. The CDR3 loop reads CASSLAFAYEQYV. Here the CDR3 DNA reads TGTGCCAGCAGCTTGGCCTTTGCCTACGAGCAGTACGTC.

There are many counts of this clonotype. The J gene is TRBJ2-7, the V gene TRBV7-8, with TRBD1 as a possible D gene (6 bases). V lost 8 bases and J lost 2, with 10 bases in between. This CDR3 contains 12 residues. The V gene's germline CDR1 is SGHVS and CDR2 FQNEAQ. Here the CDR3 reads CASSTGTYEQYV. The CDR3 region has the DNA TGTGCCAGCTCGACAGGAACCTACGAGCAGTACGTC.

This clonotype was detected only a few times. V is TRBV19 and J is TRBJ2-3; D might be TRBD2 (6 bases). Germline CDR1 and CDR2: LNHDA and SQIVND (reference sequence). The CDR3 is made up of 14 amino acids. The V and J ends lost 6 bases and 2 bases respectively, with 12 bases between them. This CDR3 reads CASSPREHTDTQYF. The CDR3 region has the DNA TGTGCCAGTAGCCCCCGGGAGCACACAGATACGCAGTATTTT.